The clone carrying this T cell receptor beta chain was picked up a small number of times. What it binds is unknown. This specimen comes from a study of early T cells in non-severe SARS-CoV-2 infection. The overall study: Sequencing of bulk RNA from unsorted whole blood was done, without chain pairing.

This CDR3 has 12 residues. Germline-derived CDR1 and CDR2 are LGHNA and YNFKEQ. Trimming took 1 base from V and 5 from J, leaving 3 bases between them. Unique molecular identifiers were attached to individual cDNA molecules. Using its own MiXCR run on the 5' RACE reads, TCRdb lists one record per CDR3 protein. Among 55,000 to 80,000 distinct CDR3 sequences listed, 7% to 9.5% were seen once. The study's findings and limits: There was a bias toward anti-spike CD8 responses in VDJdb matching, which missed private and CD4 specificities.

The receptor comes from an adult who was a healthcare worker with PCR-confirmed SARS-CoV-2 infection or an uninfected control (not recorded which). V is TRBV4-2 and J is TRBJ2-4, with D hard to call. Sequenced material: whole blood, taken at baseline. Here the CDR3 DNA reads TGTGCCAGCAGCCAAGCAGAAAACATTCAGTACTTC. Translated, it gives CASSQAENIQYF.